This TCR beta chain was recovered during a study of human T cells and chemical hapten exposure (dated by TCRdb to about 2021). Regarding the study in general: For sensitization, 2% DPC in acetone was applied to a roughly 2 cm by roughly 2 cm area of upper inner arm skin. Peripheral blood TCR repertoire changes were tracked in vivo in alopecia patients during primary and secondary sensitization to the hapten diphenylcyclopropenone (DPC). Blood for TCR sequencing was provided by twenty-nine alopecia patients at one to four time points (pre-sensitization, 2, 6 and 24 weeks). Most of the patients in the cohort were female, and the cohort covered alopecia areata with under or over 50% scalp involvement, alopecia totalis and alopecia universalis. Patients additionally received weekly therapeutic DPC doses to the scalp throughout the roughly 25-week study period. Libraries were pooled for sequencing, and per-sample TCR yields varied mainly because of small differences in library volumes within the pool. Patch tests used Finn chambers with 0.01% DPC on the upper back, scored after 6 days by International Contact Dermatitis Research Group standards. Blood samples were taken from patients before sensitization (week 0) and then at 2, 6 and about 24 weeks after DPC sensitization.

What the authors observed across the whole study: The number of PT1 expanded TCRs positively correlated with patch test score, significant at thresholds 8, 16 and 32 but not 4. Expanded TCRs formed significantly more large CDR3 similarity clusters than pre-sensitization or healthy control sets, consistent with antigen-driven responses. The number of TCRs above 1 in 1000 frequency did not change with DPC sensitization; there was no evidence of global repertoire structure alterations. Repeated subsampling changed both the strength of the expansion versus patch-test correlation and the threshold at which the correlation became significant. Because every patient had alopecia, a presumed autoimmune disease, the patients' immune response might differ from that of healthy individuals.

Library generation was performed with RACE. For sequencing, a NextSeq 500 was employed. During library preparation, unique molecular identifiers were attached to individual cDNA molecules so that TCRs could be counted quantitatively and reproducibly. Both TCR alpha and TCR beta chains were sequenced from each blood RNA sample. On the study's bioinformatics: A median of about 87,000 TCRs per sample was observed, with a range of about 20,000 to 750,000. The Decombinator software suite was used to annotate the V, J and CDR3 of the TCR reads. For PS versus PT1 abundance plots, all samples were subsampled to the same number of TCRs (28,000). Expanded TCRs were defined as absent before sensitization and observed at least eight times at the 2-week time point. The public reads were run again by TCRdb, first through fastp at Q25 and then through MiXCR, and only productive beta chains were kept. A single entry per CDR3 protein holds the most common genes and DNA from its merged rows. The authors' filters were not applied to this entry. Across this sample there are 380,000 or so distinct CDR3 sequences, with about 4.4% seen only once. The ten largest clones take up under 3% of the sample.

The label giving this sample's time point can be read as: patch test 1, 2 weeks after DPC sensitization. The meaning of the sample's treatment or condition label: therapeutic diphenylcyclopropenone sensitization with weekly scalp DPC. At each patch-test visit, blood was drawn before the patch test was applied. To be eligible, patients had to be aged 18 to 70, diagnosed with alopecia and judged suitable for DPC therapy, while pregnant patients were excluded. Total RNA was extracted from unfractionated whole blood collected in Tempus Blood RNA tubes. This clonotype was seen many times. This receptor's antigen is unknown. Nothing much larger sits one base from this clone, and base qualities are not available. Including cysteine and phenylalanine, the CDR3 has 15 amino acids. The DNA shown is the 45-base CDR3, in frame from base 1. Cut back by 2 bases and 1 base, the V and J ends lie 8 bases apart. The germline V gene encodes CDR1 SGHTA and CDR2 FQGNSA.

The sequencing used whole blood, collected in connection with sensitization to the hapten diphenylcyclopropenone (DPC). The chain employs TRBV7-2 and TRBJ2-2; 5 matching bases give a weak D call of TRBD2. The TCR was taken from a woman in her fifties or sixties with alopecia areata. Some clones in this sample may be carry-over from other donors' samples. CDR3 protein: CASSLKRVNTGELFF. The nucleotides read TGTGCCAGCAGCTTAAAGAGGGTGAACACCGGGGAGCTGTTTTTT.